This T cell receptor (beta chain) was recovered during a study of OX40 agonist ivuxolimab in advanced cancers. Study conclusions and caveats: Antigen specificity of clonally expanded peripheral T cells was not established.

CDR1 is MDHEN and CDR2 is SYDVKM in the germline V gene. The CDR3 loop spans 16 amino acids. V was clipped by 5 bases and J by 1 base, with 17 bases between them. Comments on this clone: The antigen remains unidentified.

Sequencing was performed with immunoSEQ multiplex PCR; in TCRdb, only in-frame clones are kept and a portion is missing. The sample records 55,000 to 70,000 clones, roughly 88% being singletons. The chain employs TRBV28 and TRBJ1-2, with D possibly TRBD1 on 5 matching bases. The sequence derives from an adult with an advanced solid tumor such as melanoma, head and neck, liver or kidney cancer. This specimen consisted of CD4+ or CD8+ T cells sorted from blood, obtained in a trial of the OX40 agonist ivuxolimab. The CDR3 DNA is TGTGCCAGCAGTACGCCCGGGGCAGGAGATAACTATGGCTACACCTTC. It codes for CASSTPGAGDNYGYTF.